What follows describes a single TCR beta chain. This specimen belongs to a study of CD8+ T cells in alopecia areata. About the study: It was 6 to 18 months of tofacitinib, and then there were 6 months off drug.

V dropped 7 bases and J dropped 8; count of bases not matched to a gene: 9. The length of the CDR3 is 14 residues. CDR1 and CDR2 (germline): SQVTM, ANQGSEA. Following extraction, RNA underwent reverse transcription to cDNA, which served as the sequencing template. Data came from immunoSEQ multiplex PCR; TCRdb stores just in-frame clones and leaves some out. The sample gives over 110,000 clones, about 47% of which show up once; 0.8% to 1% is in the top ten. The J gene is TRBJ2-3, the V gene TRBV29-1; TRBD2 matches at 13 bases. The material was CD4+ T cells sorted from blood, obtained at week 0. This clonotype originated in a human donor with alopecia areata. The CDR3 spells CSASGLAGAGTQYF. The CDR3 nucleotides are TGCAGCGCCTCAGGACTAGCGGGGGCAGGTACGCAGTATTTT.